The following is a T cell receptor (beta chain) sequence with its context. As yet, its antigen is unknown. The sample originates from a study of blood T cells in healthy people across ages. Study findings and constraints: Naive CD4+ cells and diversity were both higher in long-lived donors than in aged donors. Age advanced and TCR beta diversity per million T cells fell, roughly linearly.

Total RNA, at least 6 micrograms per sample, came from PBMCs. Germline CDR1 is MNHEY and CDR2 is SVGEGT. V lost 6 bases to trimming and J lost 8 bases, with 16 bases between them. This CDR3 spans 13 amino acids. Through a sample-barcoded 5' primer and a J-beta primer mix, a second PCR was run for about 6 to 12 cycles. Via MiXCR, TCRdb re-called the 5' RACE reads, giving one row per CDR3 protein. The data hold about 580,000 distinct CDR3 sequences, with less than 60% observed a single time. The specimen sequenced was blood. The chain recombines TRBV6-2 or TRBV6-3 with TRBJ1-1; weak D call: TRBD1 (5 bases). The TCR sequence derives from an elderly man in good health. In DNA form, the CDR3 reads TGTGCCAGCAGCCTAGGGACCTCGGACGAAGCTTTCTTT. Its translation: CASSLGTSDEAFF.